This T cell receptor (beta chain) was obtained from a study of OX40 agonist ivuxolimab in advanced cancers. Turning to the study itself: Patients received the agonistic anti-OX40 (CD134) antibody ivuxolimab. Patients were under 90% male with ages roughly 20 to 90, mean about 65.

Using immunoSEQ multiplex PCR, the repertoire was profiled, and TCRdb retains in-frame clones only, with some absent. Among about 19,000 clones listed, roughly 78% were seen once. Regarding the study as a whole: Mean expanded clone counts were higher in CD8+ than CD4+ T cells. No antigen was identified for the clonally expanded peripheral T cells.

The germline V and J ends were trimmed by 0 bases and 9 bases, with 7 bases remaining between them. From germline, CDR1 is SGDLS and CDR2 YYNGEE. This CDR3 has 13 residues. About this clone: The antigen is unknown.

The sequence derives from an adult with an advanced solid tumor such as melanoma, head and neck, liver or kidney cancer. Sequences were derived from CD4+ or CD8+ T cells sorted from blood, sampled in a trial of the OX40 agonist ivuxolimab. The V and J genes are TRBV9 and TRBJ1-6, with D unclear. The DNA of the CDR3 is TGTGCCAGCAGCGTAGATTGGGGTTCACCCCTCCACTTT. Protein: CASSVDWGSPLHF.